The clone carrying this TCR beta chain was observed a few times. Its matching antigen is unknown. These data belong to a study of T cells in localized non-small cell lung cancer. Study-level points and caveats: For the top 100 tumor clones, a median roughly 56 also appeared in adjacent lung. In the blood, greater T cell density corresponded to longer overall survival.

The table came from immunoSEQ multiplex PCR; TCRdb's copy has only in-frame clones and leaves some out. This table holds tens of thousands of clones, 81% found once. Germline CDR1 and CDR2: SGHNT and YYREEE (reference sequence). This CDR3 is built from 16 residues. V dropped 4 bases and J dropped 6; count of bases not matched to a gene: 15. The source is a man aged 40 to 70 with stage II lung adenocarcinoma. The chain recombines TRBV5-4 with TRBJ1-1, with 7 bases aligning to TRBD1. The source was PBMCs, collected before any cancer treatment. The CDR3 loop reads CASSPRGGQLGSEAFF. The DNA of the CDR3 is TGTGCCAGCAGCCCTAGAGGGGGACAGTTGGGTTCTGAAGCTTTCTTT.